This entry lists 2 T cell receptor beta chains sequenced from one sample in a study of cytomegalovirus exposure and HLA in healthy donors. Use of 60 Vbeta and 13 Jbeta primers characterized the PCR. This table comes from immunoSEQ multiplex PCR, and its TCRdb copy is limited to in-frame clones, with some not included. Here the sample table reports around 46,000 clones. Input material: PBMCs. These receptors were obtained from a woman aged 40 to 50 in good health and CMV-seronegative.

The chain carries TRBV9 and TRBJ2-7; TRBD1 matches 8 bases. The CDR3 sequence is 14 residues long. With V trimmed by 3 bases and J by 7 bases, 9 bases remained unmatched. Per germline, CDR1 SGDLS and CDR2 YYNGEE. The CDR3 here is CASSAGTGGKEQYF. The CDR3 DNA reads TGTGCCAGCAGCGCCGGGACAGGCGGTAAAGAGCAGTACTTC.

The chain is built from TRBV11-3 and TRBJ2-1, with 7 bases identical to TRBD1. This CDR3 is 15 amino acids long. The germline CDR1 and CDR2 sequences are SGHNT and YENEEA. V was clipped by 1 base and J by 7 bases; unmatched bases: 7. In DNA, the CDR3 is TGTGCCAGCAGCTTAGTAACCAGGGGGTTAAATGAGCAGTTCTTC. It encodes CASSLVTRGLNEQFF.